A single sample gave rise to the 27 T cell receptor beta chains below, sequenced in a study of identifying expanded T cells in peripheral blood. The table came from immunoSEQ multiplex PCR; TCRdb's copy has only in-frame clones and leaves some out. The sample lists 100,000 or so clones; around nine tenths were seen once. Input material: blood. Receptor source: a person between 18 and 75 years old in good health.

This chain uses TRBV13 with TRBJ2-2; D may match TRBD1 or TRBD2 (5 bases each). V was clipped by 5 bases and J by 4 bases, with 11 bases between them. Germline CDR1 and CDR2: PRHDT and FYEKMQ (reference sequence). This CDR3 has 14 amino acids. The CDR3 DNA sequence: TGTGCCAGCAGCCGGGGACGTCCCACCGGGGAGCTGTTTTTT. Amino acids: CASSRGRPTGELFF.

This chain links TRBV7-9 with TRBJ2-7; D is tentatively TRBD1 or TRBD2 (5 bases each). This CDR3 region has 16 residues. Germline V gives CDR1 SEHNR, CDR2 FQNEAQ (reference sequence). Trimming cost V 5 bases and J 4 bases, with 21 bases left between them. The CDR3 DNA follows: TGTGCCAGCAGCCCTATTTTGGGACGTTCGGGGTACGAGCAGTACTTC. This encodes CASSPILGRSGYEQYF.

This sequence joins TRBV19 and TRBJ1-1; D uncertain. Germline assignment: CDR1 LNHDA and CDR2 SQIVND (reference sequence). The CDR3 is made up of 15 amino acids. The germline V and J ends were trimmed by 3 bases and 1 base, with 12 bases remaining between them. The CDR3 protein is CASSIGRSPNTEAFF. CDR3 DNA: TGTGCCAGTAGTATCGGGAGGTCGCCGAACACTGAAGCTTTCTTT.

The chain joins TRBV19 to TRBJ2-3; D might be TRBD1 (6 bases). The CDR3 is made up of 14 amino acids. Germline-derived CDR1 and CDR2 are LNHDA and SQIVND (reference sequence). With 7 bases removed from V and 2 bases from J, the gap between germline ends came to 13 bases. CDR3 nucleotides: TGTGCCAGTACCCAGGGGCCTTCCACAGATACGCAGTATTTT. Its translation: CASTQGPSTDTQYF.

V gene TRBV4-2 combines with J gene TRBJ1-2, with unresolved D. The CDR3 has 15 amino acids. V gave up 1 base and J gave up 8 bases, with 17 bases separating them. CDR1 is LGHNA and CDR2 is YNFKEQ in the germline V gene. CDR3 sequence: CASSQAVVRDSGYTF. In nucleotides, the CDR3 is TGTGCCAGCAGCCAAGCTGTCGTACGAGATAGCGGCTACACCTTC.

This rearrangement joins TRBV29-1 to TRBJ2-5, with D maybe TRBD1 (5 bases). CDR3 length: 13 amino acids. The V gene lost 6 bases and the J gene lost 5 bases, with 16 bases spanning the gap. The germline V gene encodes CDR1 SQVTM and CDR2 ANQGSEA. In nucleotides, the CDR3 is TGCAGCGTCGGTCGACAGCGTAGGGAGACCCAGTACTTC. It is translated as CSVGRQRRETQYF.

The J gene is TRBJ2-3, the V gene TRBV18; 9 positions match TRBD2. V was pared by 3 bases and J by 6 bases, with 4 bases of the junction left unmatched. CDR3 length: 14 residues. The V gene's germline CDR1 is KGHSH and CDR2 LQKENI. The CDR3 DNA sequence: TGTGCCAGCTCACCGCGGGGGGGCCCGGATACGCAGTATTTT. It translates to CASSPRGGPDTQYF.

The rearrangement joins TRBV11-2 to TRBJ2-3, with 8 bases identical to TRBD1. This CDR3 comprises 18 residues. Trimming at V came to 4 bases and at J to 1 base, leaving 13 bases not matched to a gene. CDR1 is SGHAT, CDR2 FQNNGV, per germline. DNA of the CDR3: TGTGCCAGCAGCTCAATTCGCAGGGGGCGAATTGGCACAGATACGCAGTATTTT. Translation: CASSSIRRGRIGTDTQYF. Supplemented by reference TRBV11-2 and TRBJ2-3, the full variable domain reads EAGVAQSPRYKIIEKRQSVAFWCNPISGHATLYWYQQILGQGPKLLIQFQNNGVVDDSQLPKDRFSAERLKGVDSTLKIQPAKLEDSAVYLCASSSIRRGRIGTDTQYFGPGTRLTVL.

V and J are TRBV10-3 and TRBJ2-5, with D maybe TRBD1 (6 bases). This CDR3 has 14 amino acids. Trimming removed 8 bases at V and 2 bases at J, with 15 bases between. From germline, CDR1 is ENHRY and CDR2 SYGVKD. The CDR3 sequence is CAISDSVRQETQYF. The DNA of the CDR3 is TGTGCCATCTCGGACAGTGTGAGGCAAGAGACCCAGTACTTC.

As regards this clone: This sample includes further DNA sequences coding for the same CDR3. V is TRBV27 and J is TRBJ2-5, with 7 nucleotides matching TRBD1. This CDR3 has 13 residues. The V gene end was trimmed by 5 bases and the J gene end by 5 bases; junction bases not matched to a gene: 5. Germline CDR1 and CDR2: MNHEY and SMNVEV (reference sequence). The CDR3 is CASSPRGRETQYF. DNA of the CDR3: TGTGCCAGCAGTCCAAGGGGGCGGGAGACCCAGTACTTC.

In its sample, this clone was seen a few times. This chain uses TRBV6-6 with TRBJ1-2; no clear D. The CDR3 sequence is 13 residues long. V was shortened by 3 bases and J by 1 base, with 6 bases between the two germline ends. Germline CDR1 reads MNHNY; CDR2 reads SVGAGI (reference sequence). CDR3 nucleotides: TGTGCCAGCAGTTATGGGATTAACTATGGCTACACCTTC. It yields the protein CASSYGINYGYTF.

V usage is TRBV4-2 and J usage is TRBJ1-4, with D tentatively TRBD1 (5 bases). Trimming took 4 bases from V and 2 from J, leaving 11 bases between them. The CDR3 spans 15 residues. Germline loops: CDR1 LGHNA, CDR2 YNFKEQ. CDR3 loop: CASSRQRDTNEKLFF. CDR3 in DNA: TGTGCCAGCAGCCGACAGAGGGATACTAATGAAAAACTGTTTTTT.

The V call is TRBV6-5, the J call TRBJ1-5, with no clear D. The germline CDR1 and CDR2 sequences are MNHEY and SVGAGI. V was cut by 0 bases and J by 6 bases, with 6 bases left in between. The CDR3 extends over 13 amino acids. CDR3 coding DNA: TGTGCCAGCAGTTACTCGATTCGTCAGCCCCAGCATTTT. This codes for CASSYSIRQPQHF.

The count of this clone is one. The V and J genes are TRBV28 and TRBJ2-3; TRBD1 agrees at 7 bases. The CDR3 is 15 residues long. Germline CDR1 MDHEN, CDR2 SYDVKM. With V trimmed by 5 bases and J by 1 base, 6 bases remained unmatched. In DNA, the CDR3 is TGTGCCAGCAGTCCACGGACAGGACGCACAGATACGCAGTATTTT. It yields the protein CASSPRTGRTDTQYF.

The genes are TRBV2 and TRBJ1-1; D call uncertain. The CDR3 is 15 amino acids. With 4 bases removed from V and 0 bases from J, the gap between germline ends came to 12 bases. Germline-derived CDR1 and CDR2 are SNHLY and FYNNEI. The CDR3 bases are TGTGCCAGCAGTGCTCTCGGGCAGCTGAACACTGAAGCTTTCTTT. This encodes CASSALGQLNTEAFF.

This clone was counted once. The V call is TRBV10-2, the J call TRBJ2-7; TRBD1 aligns across 9 bases. Losses at the gene ends were 6 bases for V and 0 bases for J; bases not matched to a gene: 6. Germline V gene lookup returns CDR1 WSHSY and CDR2 SAAADI. This CDR3 has 15 residues. CDR3 DNA sequence: TGCGCCAGCAGAGAACCGGGACAGGGCTCCTACGAGCAGTACTTC. Its translation is CASREPGQGSYEQYF.

This clone has only one observation. The chain recombines TRBV29-1 with TRBJ2-5; possibly TRBD1 or TRBD2 for D (5 bases each). Germline values: CDR1 SQVTM, CDR2 ANQGSEA. Trimming took 4 bases from V and 1 from J, leaving 13 bases between them. The CDR3 extends over 14 amino acids. CDR3 bases: TGCAGCGTTGCGAAGGGGACGGGCCAAGAGACCCAGTACTTC. As protein: CSVAKGTGQETQYF.

This clone was detected only once. The genes are TRBV28 and TRBJ2-7, with D possibly being TRBD2 (6 bases). The CDR3 covers 15 residues. V lost 5 bases to trimming and J lost 0 bases, with 14 bases between them. The V gene's germline CDR1 is MDHEN and CDR2 SYDVKM. The CDR3 sequence: CASSPGEVSSYEQYF. DNA of the CDR3: TGTGCCAGCAGTCCCGGGGAGGTGAGCTCCTACGAGCAGTACTTC.

The V call is TRBV7-2, the J call TRBJ2-3; the D is unclear. This CDR3 is built from 12 residues. The V end lost 3 bases, the J end lost 0 bases, and 1 base lay between the germline ends. Germline V gene data show CDR1 as SGHTA and CDR2 as FQGNSA. CDR3 amino acids: CASSFSTDTQYF. The CDR3 nucleotides are TGTGCCAGCAGCTTCAGCACAGATACGCAGTATTTT.

The count of this clone is one. J is TRBJ1-6 and V is TRBV27, with TRBD1 matching 8 bases. The CDR3 spans 17 residues. Trimming took 4 bases from V and 1 from J; bases not matched to a gene: 6. Germline V gene sequence: CDR1 MNHEY, CDR2 SMNVEV (reference sequence). The CDR3 protein is CASSSSRDRSYNSPLHF. For the CDR3, the DNA is TGTGCCAGCAGTTCATCCCGGGACAGGTCCTATAATTCACCCCTCCACTTT.

The chain recombines TRBV9 with TRBJ2-7; TRBD1 or TRBD2 may be the D gene (5 bases each). Germline lookup yields CDR1 SGDLS and CDR2 YYNGEE. The CDR3 totals 15 residues. Trimming took 0 bases from V and 4 from J, leaving 14 bases between them. The CDR3 protein is CASSVGDGYLYEQYF. The DNA of the CDR3 is TGTGCCAGCAGCGTAGGGGACGGATACCTTTACGAGCAGTACTTC.

V is TRBV11-3 and J is TRBJ2-1, with 7 bases aligning to TRBD2. Per germline, CDR1 SGHNT and CDR2 YENEEA. The V and J ends lost 5 bases and 3 bases, in that order; junction bases with no gene match: 10. The CDR3 is 16 amino acids. CDR3 DNA sequence: TGTGCCAGCAGCCCAGGTTCAGCGGGAAACTACAATGAGCAGTTCTTC. It is translated as CASSPGSAGNYNEQFF.

The V call is TRBV11-3, the J call TRBJ2-1; 9 bases map to TRBD2. There are 15 residues in the CDR3. V dropped 2 bases and J dropped 5; count of bases not matched to a gene: 4. The germline CDR1 and CDR2 sequences are SGHNT and YENEEA. Here the CDR3 reads CASSLIAGVNNEQFF. The CDR3 coding sequence is TGTGCCAGCAGCTTAATAGCGGGGGTAAACAATGAGCAGTTCTTC.

The J gene is TRBJ1-2, the V gene TRBV5-8, with D possibly being TRBD1 (5 bases). Trimming pared 3 bases from V and 8 bases from J, leaving 17 bases between. The CDR3 length is 14 residues. The germline CDR1 and CDR2 sequences are SGHTS and YDEGEE. The CDR3, as DNA: TGTGCCAGCAGCTCCCCCCCCAGGGTTGGCGGCTACACCTTC. This gives the protein CASSSPPRVGGYTF.

The gene calls are TRBV5-4 and TRBJ1-2, with D maybe TRBD1 (5 bases). Germline V gene sequence: CDR1 SGHNT, CDR2 YYREEE (reference sequence). The CDR3 has 13 amino acids. V lost 4 bases and J lost 7, with 14 bases in between. CDR3 bases: TGTGCCAGCAGCCTCGACGGGGCGATTGGCTACACCTTC. It specifies CASSLDGAIGYTF. Supplemented by reference TRBV5-4 and TRBJ1-2, the full variable domain reads ETGVTQSPTHLIKTRGQQVTLRCSSQSGHNTVSWYQQALGQGPQFIFQYYREEENGRGNFPPRFSGLQFPNYSSELNVNALELDDSALYLCASSLDGAIGYTFGSGTRLTVV.

This clone came up once. This chain uses TRBV5-4 with TRBJ1-6, with 8 bases matching TRBD1. V lost 3 bases, J lost 8 bases, and 10 bases stayed unmatched. CDR3 size: 16 residues. CDR1 SGHNT and CDR2 YYREEE come from the germline V gene (reference sequence). The CDR3 loop is CASSSPRTGRDSPLHF. Written as DNA, the CDR3 is TGTGCCAGCAGCTCCCCACGGACAGGGAGGGATTCACCCCTCCACTTT.

J is TRBJ1-2 and V is TRBV6-5; TRBD1 aligns across 9 bases. The trim removed 4 bases at V and 4 bases at J, leaving 10 bases unmatched. The CDR3 consists of 16 residues. CDR1 is MNHEY, CDR2 SVGAGI, per germline. CDR3 DNA: TGTGCCAGCAGTTTTATCGGCGACAGGGGGGTCTATGGCTACACCTTC. As protein: CASSFIGDRGVYGYTF.